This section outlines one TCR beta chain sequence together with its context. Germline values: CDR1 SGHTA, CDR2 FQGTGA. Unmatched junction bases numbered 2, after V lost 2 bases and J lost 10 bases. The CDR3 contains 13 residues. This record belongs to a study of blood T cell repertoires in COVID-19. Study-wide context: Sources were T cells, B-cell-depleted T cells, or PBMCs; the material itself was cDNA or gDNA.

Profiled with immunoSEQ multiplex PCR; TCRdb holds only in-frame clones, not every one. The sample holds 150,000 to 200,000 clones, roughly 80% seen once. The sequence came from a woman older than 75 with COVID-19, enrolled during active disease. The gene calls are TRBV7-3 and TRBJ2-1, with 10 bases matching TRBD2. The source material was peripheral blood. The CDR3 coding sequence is TGTGCCAGCAGCTTACAACTAGCGGGGGAGCAGTTCTTC. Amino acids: CASSLQLAGEQFF.